Detailed here is one T cell receptor beta chain. This clone was found a few times. Its antigen has not been determined. Per-nucleotide qualities are absent, and no much larger clonotype sits a single base away. The data originate from a study of cytomegalovirus exposure and HLA in healthy donors (dated by TCRdb to 2016 to 2017). The study in broad terms: In an earlier analysis of about 560 of the donors, 250 to 300 Gb of sequence data and 95 million to 130 million unique TCR beta sequences from 180 million or so T cells were reported. In the later analysis, no new phenotypic data were used to find candidate immune exposures; instead, reliance was placed on TCR beta sequences and their occurrence across donors. Along with the approximately 700-subject first cohort, a separate validation cohort of approximately 110 different subjects was used. Every discovery cohort repertoire had been produced on one sequencing platform. The number of donors typed differed by locus, with roughly 629-640 for A, B, C, DRB1 and DQB1, roughly 520 for DQA1, 600 to 610 for DPA1, and 472 for DPB1. Donor age, sex, ethnicity and CMV serostatus were collected together with the repertoire data. HLA typing included class I and class II loci at four-digit resolution. To predict cytomegalovirus infection status, the study combined high-throughput TCR immunosequencing, statistical association of individual TCRs with disease status, and machine learning. Four to six DR-DQ haplotypes were handled as single units for association and clustering, since linkage in the cohort was strong. Among approximately 370 genotyped donors of the cohort, an average of about 240,000 unique TCR beta nucleotide sequences was sequenced per donor, of which approximately 18% were non-productive. A later genetic analysis took genome-wide SNP genotypes for about three fifths of the roughly 670 donors and used that subset as a discovery cohort. The study aimed to test whether signatures of past pathogen exposure could be identified by cataloging public T cell receptors. Approximately 300 gigabases of sequencing data and about 92 million unique TCR sequences made up an early release that covered 500 to 650 HLA-typed donors. In an earlier analysis of more than 550 of the donors, high-throughput TCR beta sequencing was used to judge whether each TCR beta V gene segment behaved as functional or pseudogenic. The T cell repertoires of 700 or so subjects were profiled by immunosequencing and related to cytomegalovirus serostatus. Of the roughly 420 genotyped donors, 81% were placed in the genetic ancestry cluster associated with self-reported Caucasian donors. In a later analysis, previously published TCR beta repertoires from several hundred donors were re-analyzed and high-resolution HLA genotyping was added so that TCR occurrence patterns could be studied. What the work shows at the level of the full study, not this receptor alone: Specific HLA alleles were associated with more than 15,000 TCR beta sequences at a false discovery rate of 0.05 in a later analysis. Compared with the roughly 670-donor mean, donors in an Asian-associated ancestry cluster had fewer N-insertions in productive TCRs, according to a later genetic analysis. HLA typing was unavailable for some donors at each locus, so association tests used only the typed subset. In the study, approximately 160 TCR beta chains were listed as associated with cytomegalovirus. This cohort had only TCR beta chains sequenced, and the lack of alpha or paired-chain data limited which features could be detected. Because the 87-base-pair reads could not distinguish some IMGT-functional V segments, including TRBV6-2 and TRBV6-3, those segments were excluded. For the cohort, immune exposure information was limited to CMV serostatus. Because counts were too low, 15 or so rarely observed V segments, including chromosome 9 orphons, were excluded from the earlier analysis of several hundred of the donors. A further reported finding was that TCR beta sequences accurately predicted the HLA-A and HLA-B alleles for most subjects in the first cohort. According to the authors, the approach could potentially be generalized to other disease states and immunological phenotypes. The sequencing pipeline was judged likely to have produced a cluster of highly shared sequence variants as a technical artifact. Sequencing depth was assumed to be roughly uniform across donors in the presence/absence analyses, though that assumption may not hold. A later analysis found that most CMV-associated TCR beta chains appeared HLA-restricted, with HLA associations seemingly driven largely by CMV exposure. A few of the identified cytomegalovirus-associated TCR beta chains were confirmed in vitro to be specific for cytomegalovirus antigens. Correlated functional status among segregating V segments might be attributable to linkage disequilibrium, but an unknown experimental factor could not be ruled out. A later genetic analysis associated a missense DCLRE1C variant with V-gene and J-gene trimming of TCR beta chains, and an independent cohort replicated the association. According to a later analysis, parvovirus B19, influenza, CMV and Epstein-Barr virus appeared linked to several top co-occurrence clusters. Across donors, most TCR sequences were observed very rarely, whereas some public TCRs were present in many individuals. A later analysis found that HLA-associated TCR beta chains were more clonally expanded and had lower generation probabilities than equally common non-associated chains. In a later analysis, the rate of TCR association differed among HLA loci, with DRB1 alleles having the most associated TCRs and HLA-C alleles having the fewest. Cytomegalovirus status was reported to be diagnosed by the classifier with high specificity and sensitivity in both the original and validation cohorts. Strong co-occurrence of HLA alleles, especially DR and DQ, made assigning TCR associations to individual alleles difficult. An earlier analysis of around 540 of the donors showed that most TCR beta V segments appeared in productive rearrangements either about 87% or about 30% of the time, which broadly matched IMGT annotations.

The CDR3 numbers 18 residues from cysteine through phenylalanine. Only the CDR3 part of the read is kept: 54 bases, read in frame from the first base. Library prep was done by the immunoSEQ multiplex PCR assay. The multiplex PCR relied on a mix of 60 forward primers for TCR Vbeta segments and 13 reverse primers for TCR Jbeta segments. The CDR3 region of rearranged TCR beta genes was amplified from genomic DNA with a multiplex PCR assay. On the Illumina HiSeq System, the amplified TCR beta libraries were sequenced as 87-base-pair reads. The authors processed their data as follows. In a later analysis, tens of millions of unique TCR beta chains were counted across the approximately 640 repertoires, and approximately 9.9 million of these chains were shared by at least two donors. To remove PCR and sequencing errors, raw reads were error-corrected and collapsed into unique sequences using a nearest-neighbor algorithm that merged closely related sequences. Alignment of CDR3 sequences to IMGT reference sequences was used to assign V, D and J gene segments. For a sequence to be retained, a match of at least six nucleotides to both a V gene segment and a J gene segment was required. Rearrangements were called productive when the CDR3 lacked stop codons and stayed in frame with V and J; all others were non-productive. CDR3 was defined according to IMGT convention as the region running from the second conserved V-encoded cysteine to the conserved J-encoded phenylalanine. The earlier analysis of about 640 of the donors excluded any sequence lacking an unambiguous match to a single V gene segment. In an earlier analysis of 587 of the donors, a V segment was called functional when productive rearrangements were above 56.7%, and segregating when the standard deviation between donors exceeded 5%. To diagnose cytomegalovirus status from the catalog of TCR beta chain sequences, a statistical classification framework was built. In a later analysis, TCR nucleotide sequences were compared against IMGT/GENE-DB human TR gene sequences so that V and J genes could be assigned. A later analysis assigned CDR3 sequences and most-parsimonious VDJ recombination scenarios with the TCRdist pipeline. In a later analysis, each TCR beta chain was defined by its CDR3 amino acid sequence together with its V-gene family, and reads without a unique V-gene family were excluded. As a way to deal with suspected cross-contamination and a sequencing artifact, a later analysis dropped 640 or so nucleotide sequences that were highly shared and had low generation probability. In a later analysis, a clonal expansion index for each public chain was calculated from normalized within-repertoire ranks of inferred template counts. In a later analysis, generation probabilities were computed using a VDJ recombination model fitted to out-of-frame rearrangements, and the results were checked against IGoR. In a later analysis, TCR-TCR, TCR-HLA and TCR-CMV co-occurrence was scored with hypergeometric tests, and a repertoire-size bias correction was applied to TCR pairs. To estimate false discovery rates, a later analysis permuted the HLA or CMV assignments 20 times. A later analysis grouped co-occurring TCRs with DBSCAN, adding TCRdist sequence similarity when clustering within HLA-allele-positive subsets. Repertoires with fewer than 30,000 or more than 120,000 public chains were left out of co-occurrence clustering, as were a handful of repertoires with anomalous nucleotide sharing. As stored in TCRdb, this immuneACCESS dataset retains in-frame rearrangements with V and J assigned. A fraction of the clones does not appear; measured against another copy, unresolved V genes explain less than half of the discrepancy, and the remainder lacks a known reason. V, J and clone size are taken as reported in that table, and D and trimming were inferred from the DNA itself. The sample contains some 100,000 clones, less than 85% of them found a single time. The ten largest clones represent more than 15% of the sample.

In total, 630 or so healthy bone marrow donors made up the cohort. All cohort members were sampled while nominally healthy, although unrecorded immune exposures were likely present. The donor tested CMV seropositive, placing the donor among the 289 seropositive members of the cohort. Every donor gave a peripheral blood sample, and the peripheral blood mononuclear cells from that sample were used for TCR beta sequencing. The Qiagen DNeasy Blood Extraction Kit was used to extract genomic DNA from the blood cell samples. The chain couples TRBV21-1 to TRBJ2-6; the DNA was not compared with TRBD1, the D call given in the table. TRBV21-1 is assigned pseudogene status. This clonotype originated in a man aged 45-65 years in good health and CMV-seropositive. Sequencing used PBMCs. Here is the DNA: TGTGCCAGCAGCAAACCGGGACAGGGCAAGTCTGGGGCCAACGTCCTGACTTTC. It translates as CASSKPGQGKSGANVLTF.